This T cell receptor beta chain was profiled in a study of cytomegalovirus exposure and HLA in healthy donors. Study in general: The 120 million or so unique TCR beta sequences, from roughly 180 million T cells, were found by an earlier analysis.

PCR employed 60 Vbeta and 13 Jbeta primers. Method: immunoSEQ multiplex PCR; TCRdb's copy keeps in-frame clones and lacks some. In the table there are fewer than 200,000 clones, 68% of which are singletons. V gave up 3 bases and J gave up 4 bases, with 15 bases separating them. The CDR3 is 16 residues long. The germline V gene encodes CDR1 SGHTA and CDR2 FQGNSA. The source material was PBMCs. The TCR originated in a woman aged 40 to 50 in good health and CMV-seropositive. The rearrangement joins TRBV7-2 to TRBJ1-4; D may be TRBD1 (6 bases). The CDR3 DNA sequence: TGTGCCAGCAGCTTCGCGGGGGCGCGTAGTAATGAAAAACTGTTTTTT. It yields the protein CASSFAGARSNEKLFF.